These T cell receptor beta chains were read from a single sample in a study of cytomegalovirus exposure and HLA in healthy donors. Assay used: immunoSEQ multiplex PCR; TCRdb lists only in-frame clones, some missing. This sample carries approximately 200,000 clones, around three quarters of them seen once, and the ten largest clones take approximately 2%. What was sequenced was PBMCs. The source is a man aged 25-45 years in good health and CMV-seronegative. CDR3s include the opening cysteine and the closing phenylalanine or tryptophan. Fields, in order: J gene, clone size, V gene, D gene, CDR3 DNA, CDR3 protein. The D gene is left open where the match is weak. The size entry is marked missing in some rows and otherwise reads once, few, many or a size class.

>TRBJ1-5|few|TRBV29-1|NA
TGCAGCGTTGGAGCGGATCAGCCCCAGCATTTT
CSVGADQPQHF
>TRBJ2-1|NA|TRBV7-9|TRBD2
TGTGCCAGCAGGGGAGGCGTCGCTAGCGGGAGCTATGAGCAGTTCTTC
CASRGGVASGSYEQFF
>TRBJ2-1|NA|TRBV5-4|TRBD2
TGTGCCAGCAGCCGCTGGGGGGGAGCCGGGACTAGCGCCTCCTACAATGAGCAGTTCTTC
CASSRWGGAGTSASYNEQFF
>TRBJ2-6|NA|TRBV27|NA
TGTGCCAGCAGTTTAAGAGGGGGTAACGACGTCCTGACTTTC
CASSLRGGNDVLTF
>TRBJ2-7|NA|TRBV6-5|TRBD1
TGTGCCAGCAGTCGAACTGGACAGGGGGTATACGAGCAGTACTTC
CASSRTGQGVYEQYF
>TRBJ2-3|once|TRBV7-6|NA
TGTGCCAGCAGCTACTCGACGGACTCCGTGCAGTATTTT
CASSYSTDSVQYF
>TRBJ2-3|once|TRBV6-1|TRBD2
TGTGCCAGTTGGAGCGGGGGTTTGGGCGATACGCAGTATTTT
CASWSGGLGDTQYF
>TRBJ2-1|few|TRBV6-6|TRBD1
TGTGCCAGCATGGGGACAGACAATGAGCAGTTCTTC
CASMGTDNEQFF
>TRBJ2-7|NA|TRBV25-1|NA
TGTGCCAGCAGTCCGTCGGGGCAGGGGCATCCCTACGAGCAGTACTTC
CASSPSGQGHPYEQYF
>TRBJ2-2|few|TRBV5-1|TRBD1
TGCGCCAGCCGAGCCGGGACAGGGGACACCGGGGAGCTGTTTTTT
CASRAGTGDTGELFF
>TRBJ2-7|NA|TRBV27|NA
TGTGCCAGCAGTTCTCGGTCACCCGCCTACGAGCAGTACTTC
CASSSRSPAYEQYF
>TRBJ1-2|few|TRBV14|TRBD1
TGTGCCAGCAGCCAATTAGGGACAGCTGGCTACACCTTC
CASSQLGTAGYTF
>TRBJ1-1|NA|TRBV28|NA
TGTGCCAGCAGTTTCTGGGGAGTGAACACTGAAGCTTTCTTT
CASSFWGVNTEAFF
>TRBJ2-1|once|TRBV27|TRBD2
TGTGCCAGCAGTTTATCGGTCGGGACTATCAATGAGCAGTTCTTC
CASSLSVGTINEQFF
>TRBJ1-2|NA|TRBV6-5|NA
TGTGCCAGCAGCCCTTTATCAGGACAGAACTATGGCTACACCTTC
CASSPLSGQNYGYTF
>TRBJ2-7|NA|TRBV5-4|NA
TGTGCCAGCAGCTTGGTCGGGAGCTCCTACGAGCAGTACTTC
CASSLVGSSYEQYF
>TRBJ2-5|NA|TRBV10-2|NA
TGCGCCAGCAGCCCAGAACTAGTTACTCCTCAAGAGACCCAGTACTTC
CASSPELVTPQETQYF
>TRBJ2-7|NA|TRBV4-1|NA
TGCGCCAGCAGCCAAGACCGCTACGAGCAGTACTTC
CASSQDRYEQYF
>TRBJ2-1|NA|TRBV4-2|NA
TGTGCCAGCAGCCAAGGTTTCGGCGGCCTGAATGAGCAGTTCTTC
CASSQGFGGLNEQFF
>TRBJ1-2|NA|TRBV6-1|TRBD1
TGTGCCAGCGATGACAGGGTATTTTATGGCTACACCTTC
CASDDRVFYGYTF
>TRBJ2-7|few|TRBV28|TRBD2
TGTGCCAGCAGTCCGACTAGCGGGAGGGCCTCCGAGCAGTACTTC
CASSPTSGRASEQYF
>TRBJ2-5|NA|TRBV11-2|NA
TGTGCCAGCAGGAGGGACTTACCCCTCCAGTACTTC
CASRRDLPLQYF
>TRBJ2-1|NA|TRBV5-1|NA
TGCGCCAGCAGCTTGGTTCTAGCCCCCTACAATGAGCAGTTCTTC
CASSLVLAPYNEQFF
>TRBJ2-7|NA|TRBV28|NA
TGTGCCAGCAGTCACGAGGCTCTGTACGAGCAGTACTTC
CASSHEALYEQYF
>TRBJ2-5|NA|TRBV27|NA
TGTGCCAGCAGTTTAAAGGGGGGAGGGGGTGGAGAGACCCAGTACTTC
CASSLKGGGGGETQYF
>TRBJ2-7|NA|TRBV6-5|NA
TGTGCCAGCAGTAACCGGGACATACCCTACGAGCAGTACTTC
CASSNRDIPYEQYF
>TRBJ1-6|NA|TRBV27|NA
TGTGCCAGCAGTTTCTCGAGGAGCGCCTATAATTCACCCCTCCACTTT
CASSFSRSAYNSPLHF
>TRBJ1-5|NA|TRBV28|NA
TGTGCCAGCAGTGGTCAGGGGAGCAATCAGCCCCAGCATTTT
CASSGQGSNQPQHF
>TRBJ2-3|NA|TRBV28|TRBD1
TGTGCCAGCAGTTTTGGACAGGGCTCAGATACGCAGTATTTT
CASSFGQGSDTQYF
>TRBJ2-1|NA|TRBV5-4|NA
TGTGCCAGCAGCTTTGGCCCGGGGACTAATGAGCAGTTCTTC
CASSFGPGTNEQFF
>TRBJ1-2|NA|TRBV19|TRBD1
TGTGCCAGTAGTATCCCCCTACAGGGGCCTCGATATGGCTACACCTTC
CASSIPLQGPRYGYTF
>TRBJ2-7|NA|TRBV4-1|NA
TGCGCCAGCAGCCAAGTCGGGGTGGTCGACGAGCAGTACTTC
CASSQVGVVDEQYF
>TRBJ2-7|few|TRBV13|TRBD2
TGTGCCAGCACACTAGCGGGAGACGAGCAGTACTTC
CASTLAGDEQYF
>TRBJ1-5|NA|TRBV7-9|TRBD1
TGTGCCAGCAGCCCGGACAGGTACGGTGATCAGCCCCAGCATTTT
CASSPDRYGDQPQHF
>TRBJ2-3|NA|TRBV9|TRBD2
TGTGCCAGCAGCGTCGGGGGAGGGCTAGATACGCAGTATTTT
CASSVGGGLDTQYF
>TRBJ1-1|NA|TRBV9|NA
TGTGCCAGCAGCGTAGATTCGCCCGGGGGAACTGAAGCTTTCTTT
CASSVDSPGGTEAFF
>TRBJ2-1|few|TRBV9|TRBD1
TGTGCCAGCAGCGCCACCGGGACAGGGGGATTAGGTGAGCAGTTCTTC
CASSATGTGGLGEQFF
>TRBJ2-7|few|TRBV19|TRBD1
TGTGCCAGTAGTACACACCGACAGGGCTCCTACGAGCAGTACTTC
CASSTHRQGSYEQYF
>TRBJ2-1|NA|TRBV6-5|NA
TGTGCCAGCAGTTACTCGGTCGGGGATTACAATGAGCAGTTCTTC
CASSYSVGDYNEQFF
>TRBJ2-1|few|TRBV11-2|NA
TGTGCCAGCAGCCGCGGAGCGGGCGAGCGTAGCAATGAGCAGTTCTTC
CASSRGAGERSNEQFF
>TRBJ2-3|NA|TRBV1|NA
TGCACCAGCAGCCAAAGGCTAGCGGGAGGGCCGCATACGCAGTATTTT
CTSSQRLAGGPHTQYF
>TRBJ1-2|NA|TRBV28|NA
TGTGCCAGTAGGACAGAGAACTATGGCTACACCTTC
CASRTENYGYTF
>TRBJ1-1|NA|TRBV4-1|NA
TGCGCCAGCAGCCAACCGTACACTGAAGCTTTCTTT
CASSQPYTEAFF
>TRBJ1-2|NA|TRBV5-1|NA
TGCGCCAGCAGCTTGGGTGTCCAGGGGTATGGCTACACCTTC
CASSLGVQGYGYTF
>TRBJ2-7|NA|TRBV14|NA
TGTGCCAGCAGCCAACCTGGGGAGAACTACGAGCAGTACTTC
CASSQPGENYEQYF
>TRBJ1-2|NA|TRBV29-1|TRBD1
TGCAGCGCTACCGGGACAGCTAACTATGGCTACACCTTC
CSATGTANYGYTF
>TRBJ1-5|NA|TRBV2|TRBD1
TGTGCCAGCAGTGAGGGCGGGACAGGGTTTCAGCCCCAGCATTTT
CASSEGGTGFQPQHF
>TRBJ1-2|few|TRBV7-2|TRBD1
TGTGCCAGCAGCCCAGACAGGGGCTTCTATGGCTACACCTTC
CASSPDRGFYGYTF